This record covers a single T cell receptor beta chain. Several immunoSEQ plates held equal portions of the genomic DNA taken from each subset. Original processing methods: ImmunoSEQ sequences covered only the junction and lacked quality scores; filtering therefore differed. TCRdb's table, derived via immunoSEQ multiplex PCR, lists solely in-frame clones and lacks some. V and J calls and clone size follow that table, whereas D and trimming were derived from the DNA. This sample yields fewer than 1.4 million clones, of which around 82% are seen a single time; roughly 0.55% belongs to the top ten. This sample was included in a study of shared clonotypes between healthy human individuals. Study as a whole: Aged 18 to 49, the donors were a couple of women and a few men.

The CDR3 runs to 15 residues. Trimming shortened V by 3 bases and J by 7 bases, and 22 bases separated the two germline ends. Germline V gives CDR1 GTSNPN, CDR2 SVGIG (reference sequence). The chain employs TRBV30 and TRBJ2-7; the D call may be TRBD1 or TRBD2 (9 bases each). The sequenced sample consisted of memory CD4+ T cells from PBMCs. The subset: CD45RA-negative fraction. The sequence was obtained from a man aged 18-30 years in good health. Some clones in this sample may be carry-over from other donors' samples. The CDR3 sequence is CAWRIAGGTGSEQYF. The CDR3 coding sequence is TGTGCCTGGAGGATTGCGGGGGGGACAGGGTCTGAGCAGTACTTC.